The 27 T cell receptor beta chains listed next were all sequenced from one sample in a study of beta chain features in type 1 diabetes. Regarding the study as a whole: When Type 1 diabetes patients were examined, their TCRB CDR3s proved moderately but significantly shorter in all four CD4+ subsets.

The entirety of the isolated RNA underwent reverse transcription, so expressed TCRB transcripts were sequenced. The repertoire was sequenced with immunoSEQ multiplex PCR; TCRdb's copy has only in-frame clones and lacks some. The sample consists of about 340,000 clones, roughly 12% of them appearing once. The antigens of these receptors remain unknown. What was sequenced was naive CD4+ T cells from blood. These receptors all come from a woman aged 18 to 35 with type 1 diabetes.

The chain is built from TRBV28 and TRBJ2-7; tentative D call: TRBD2 (6 bases). CDR3 length: 17 amino acids. Germline V lookup: CDR1 MDHEN, CDR2 SYDVKM. Trimming shortened V by 7 bases and J by 4 bases, and 26 bases separated the two germline ends. CDR3: CASTPGGILRRNYEQYF. The CDR3 nucleotides are TGTGCCAGCACTCCCGGAGGGATTTTGCGGCGGAATTACGAGCAGTACTTC.

A few counts support this clone. Other DNA sequences within the sample encode an identical CDR3. The chain uses TRBV5-1 and TRBJ2-2; TRBD1 aligns across 7 bases. There are 14 residues in the CDR3. Germline loops: CDR1 SGHRS, CDR2 YFSETQ. Trimming removed 4 bases from V and 4 bases from J; junction bases left unmatched: 4. The CDR3 loop is CASSQTGTTGELFF. As DNA, the CDR3 is TGCGCCAGCAGCCAGACAGGGACCACCGGGGAGCTGTTTTTT.

This clone turned up a few times. V and J are TRBV19 and TRBJ2-5; D call uncertain. In germline, CDR1 is LNHDA, CDR2 SQIVND (reference sequence). The CDR3 covers 13 residues. Deletions cut 3 bases from V and 1 base from J, with 6 bases between. The DNA of the CDR3 is TGTGCCAGTAGTATGGGCAGCCAAGAGACCCAGTACTTC. As protein: CASSMGSQETQYF.

Here the CDR3 DNA reads TGTGCCAGCAGCTTAGCGGTGCTAGCGGGAGTAGGAGAGCAGTACGTC. The encoded protein is CASSLAVLAGVGEQYV. This rearrangement joins TRBV7-2 to TRBJ2-7; 10 nucleotides match TRBD2. J gave up 7 bases and V 0 bases, and 9 bases lay outside the gene matches. This CDR3 comprises 16 residues. Germline loops: CDR1 SGHTA, CDR2 FQGNSA.

Concerning this clone: Other DNA sequences in this sample translate to the same CDR3. The chain links TRBV7-2 to TRBJ1-1, with a weak D call TRBD1 (5 bases). The germline V gene encodes CDR1 SGHTA and CDR2 FQGNSA. This CDR3 contains 13 residues. Trimming pared 5 bases from V and 1 base from J, leaving 8 bases between. DNA of the CDR3: TGTGCCAGCAGCCCAACAGGGAACACTGAAGCTTTCTTT. Encoded protein: CASSPTGNTEAFF.

This clone appeared a few times. The V and J genes are TRBV7-3 and TRBJ2-7; no clear D. V lost 5 bases to trimming and J lost 2 bases, with 16 bases between them. The CDR3 is made up of 15 amino acids. Looked up from germline, CDR1 is SGHTA and CDR2 is FQGTGA. CDR3 sequence: CASSPYARVPYEQYF. CDR3 bases: TGTGCCAGCAGCCCTTACGCCCGCGTACCCTACGAGCAGTACTTC.

The J gene is TRBJ2-7, the V gene TRBV30; a possible D gene is TRBD2 (7 bases). CDR1 is GTSNPN and CDR2 is SVGIG in the germline V gene (reference sequence). The CDR3 covers 12 residues. Trimming cost V 2 bases and J 5 bases, with 10 bases left between them. CDR3 nucleotide sequence: TGTGCCTGGAGTTTGGGGGGGCACGAGCAGTACGTC. It codes for CAWSLGGHEQYV.

The CDR3 loop is CASSPGPDSYGYTF. CDR3 nucleotide sequence: TGTGCCAGCAGTCCAGGTCCGGACAGCTATGGCTACACCTTC. This chain uses TRBV25-1 with TRBJ1-2; D is perhaps TRBD1 (6 bases). V lost 5 bases and J lost 4, with 14 bases in between. CDR3 length equals 14 residues. The germline gives CDR1 MGHDK, CDR2 SYGVNS.

This chain links TRBV28 with TRBJ2-7; D may be TRBD1 (6 bases). V lost 6 bases, J lost 2 bases, and 11 bases lay in between. CDR3 size: 13 residues. Looked up from germline, CDR1 is MDHEN and CDR2 is SYDVKM. Here the CDR3 DNA reads TGTGCCAGCAGCGAAGGACAGACCTACGAGCAGTACTTC. This codes for CASSEGQTYEQYF.

Only a few counts were recorded for this clone. The chain uses TRBV7-8 and TRBJ2-3; TRBD1 matches 8 bases. The germline V gene has CDR1 SGHVS and CDR2 FQNEAQ. The CDR3 spans 15 residues. J lost 0 bases, V lost 5 bases, and 4 bases had no gene match. The CDR3 DNA reads as TGTGCCAGCAGCACTCGGACAGGGAGCACAGATACGCAGTATTTT. Its protein product is CASSTRTGSTDTQYF.

The chain uses TRBV5-6 and TRBJ2-5; D is unclear. V shed 0 bases and J shed 1 base, with 4 bases lying between them. The germline V gene has CDR1 SGHDT and CDR2 YYEEEE. CDR3 size: 13 residues. Here the CDR3 DNA reads TGTGCCAGCAGCTTGGACAGCCAAGAGACCCAGTACTTC. Protein sequence: CASSLDSQETQYF.

The chain is built from TRBV7-2 and TRBJ2-1; TRBD2 matches at 7 bases. The germline gives CDR1 SGHTA, CDR2 FQGNSA. The CDR3 is made up of 14 amino acids. The J segment lost 8 bases and the V segment lost 5 bases, leaving 9 bases of the junction unmatched. The CDR3 DNA sequence: TGTGCCAGCAGCCGACGGACTAGTTTCTATGAGCAGTTCTTC. Translated, it gives CASSRRTSFYEQFF.

There are a few counts of this clone. The chain carries TRBV2 and TRBJ1-1; 9 nucleotides align to TRBD1. Unmatched junction bases numbered 4, after V lost 6 bases and J lost 2 bases. CDR1 and CDR2 (germline): SNHLY, FYNNEI. The CDR3 has 14 amino acids. DNA for the CDR3: TGTGCCAGCAGCGAACAGGGGGCAAACACTGAAGCTTTCTTT. This gives the protein CASSEQGANTEAFF.

The sample holds a few counts of this clone. This chain joins TRBV30 and TRBJ1-1, with D uncertain. This CDR3 region has 13 residues. Germline values: CDR1 GTSNPN, CDR2 SVGIG (reference sequence). V was shortened by 4 bases and J by 4 bases, with 13 bases between the two germline ends. This chain's CDR3 is CAWNYAVGTEAFF. The CDR3 DNA follows: TGTGCCTGGAATTACGCGGTGGGCACTGAAGCTTTCTTT.

The gene calls are TRBV28 and TRBJ1-2, with D possibly being TRBD1 (5 bases). V was clipped by 5 bases and J by 4 bases, with 20 bases between them. CDR1 and CDR2 (germline): MDHEN, SYDVKM. The CDR3 runs 16 residues. CDR3 residues: CASSPAGGGNSYGYTF. The CDR3 coding sequence is TGTGCCAGCAGTCCGGCCGGCGGGGGGAACAGCTATGGCTACACCTTC.

J is TRBJ1-4 and V is TRBV27; a weak D match, TRBD1 (6 bases). CDR3 length: 15 residues. Germline assignment: CDR1 MNHEY and CDR2 SMNVEV (reference sequence). The V end was cut by 4 bases, the J end by 8 bases, with 17 bases between. DNA for the CDR3: TGTGCCAGCAGTTCTCCAGCCAGGGGAACGGAAAAACTGTTTTTT. Translated, it gives CASSSPARGTEKLFF. Looking up the rest from reference TRBV27 and TRBJ1-4 gives the full variable domain: EAQVTQNPRYLITVTGKKLTVTCSQNMNHEYMSWYRQDPGLGLRQIYYSMNVEVTDKGDVPEGYKVSRKEKRNFPLILESPSPNQTSLYFCASSSPARGTEKLFFGSGTQLSVL.

The chain is built from TRBV2 and TRBJ1-5; a weak D match, TRBD1 (6 bases). CDR3 length equals 14 residues. The germline V gene has CDR1 SNHLY and CDR2 FYNNEI. Trimming removed 4 bases at V and 7 bases at J, with 14 bases between. Here the CDR3 reads CASSGGQGSQPQHF. CDR3 DNA sequence: TGTGCCAGCAGTGGGGGGCAGGGAAGCCAGCCCCAGCATTTT. The full variable domain, with the rest looked up from reference TRBV2 and TRBJ1-5, is EPEVTQTPSHQVTQMGQEVILRCVPISNHLYFYWYRQILGQKVEFLVSFYNNEISEKSEIFDDQFSVERPDGSNFTLKIRSTKLEDSAMYFCASSGGQGSQPQHFGDGTRLSIL.

J is TRBJ1-2 and V is TRBV2, with D maybe TRBD1 (5 bases). Germline V lookup: CDR1 SNHLY, CDR2 FYNNEI. The CDR3 covers 15 residues. Trimming left V 0 bases short and J 8 bases short, with 16 bases between. The CDR3 coding sequence is TGTGCCAGCAGTGAAGCGCTAGGACACGGCCAGGGCTACACCTTC. Protein sequence: CASSEALGHGQGYTF.

This clone was observed a handful of times. Mismatch with germline at one junction end may stem from a read error. The chain has TRBV19 and TRBJ2-7; tentative D call: TRBD2 (5 bases). This CDR3 spans 16 amino acids. Germline V gene lookup returns CDR1 LNHDA and CDR2 SQIVND (reference sequence). DNA for the CDR3: TGTGCCAGTAGTTTAGAACCAAGGACTGTTTCCTACGAGCAGTACTTC. It encodes CASSLEPRTVSYEQYF.

This clone was counted between two and nine times. The chain uses TRBV5-1 and TRBJ2-5; 7 bases align to TRBD1. Germline trimming cut 2 bases from V and 1 base from J; bases unmatched to any gene: 8. The CDR3 covers 16 residues. Germline lookup yields CDR1 SGHRS and CDR2 YFSETQ. The CDR3 reads CASSLLTGQIQETQYF. The CDR3 DNA reads TGCGCCAGCAGCTTATTGACGGGACAGATCCAAGAGACCCAGTACTTC.

The rearrangement joins TRBV10-3 to TRBJ2-5, with TRBD1 as a possible D gene (6 bases). The CDR3 contains 13 residues. V lost 4 bases, J lost 1 base, and 7 bases lay in between. Germline assignment: CDR1 ENHRY and CDR2 SYGVKD. DNA of the CDR3: TGTGCCATCAGTGGGACAGTCCAAGAGACCCAGTACTTC. Its translation is CAISGTVQETQYF.

A note on this clone: In the same sample, other DNA sequences code for this CDR3. V usage is TRBV11-2 and J usage is TRBJ1-1; 9 positions match TRBD1. There are 13 residues in the CDR3. CDR1 and CDR2 (germline): SGHAT, FQNNGV. After removal of 5 bases from V and 4 bases from J, the junction contained 2 bases not matched to a gene. The CDR3 nucleotides read TGTGCCAGCAGCCTGACAGGGGGCACTGAAGCTTTCTTT. Translating it yields CASSLTGGTEAFF.

This clone was seen only a few times. The rearrangement uses TRBV4-3 and TRBJ2-3, with D possibly matching TRBD1 (5 bases). Germline assignment: CDR1 LGHNA and CDR2 YSLEER. The CDR3 consists of 15 residues. V was cut by 2 bases and J by 0 bases, with 9 bases left in between. This chain's CDR3 is CASSQRGTSTDTQYF. The CDR3 bases are TGCGCCAGCAGCCAAAGGGGCACTAGCACAGATACGCAGTATTTT.

The genes are TRBV29-1 and TRBJ1-1; TRBD1 agrees at 7 bases. Germline V gene data show CDR1 as SQVTM and CDR2 as ANQGSEA. With V trimmed by 7 bases and J by 4 bases, 6 bases remained unmatched. The CDR3 covers 12 residues. For the CDR3, the DNA is TGCAGCGCCGAGGGGGCTATCACTGAAGCTTTCTTT. Amino acids: CSAEGAITEAFF.

This clone came up a few times. The chain combines TRBV7-7 with TRBJ2-1; 9 nucleotides align to TRBD2. The CDR3 runs to 15 residues. V gave up 5 bases and J gave up 7 bases; unmatched junction bases: 9. Germline CDR1 reads SSHAT; CDR2 reads FNYEAQ (reference sequence). CDR3 in DNA: TGTGCCAGCAGCCTGGGCGCTAGCGGGACGAATGAGCAGTTCTTC. Translation: CASSLGASGTNEQFF.

The chain uses TRBV9 and TRBJ1-2; 7 bases are shared with TRBD1. The CDR3 runs to 14 residues. Germline CDR1 is SGDLS and CDR2 is YYNGEE. Trimming removed 1 base from V and 2 bases from J; junction bases left unmatched: 2. The CDR3 sequence is CASSVRQGNYGYTF. CDR3 bases: TGTGCCAGCAGCGTACGACAGGGAAACTATGGCTACACCTTC.

The chain couples TRBV30 to TRBJ1-5, with 9 bases fitting TRBD1. Per the germline V gene, CDR1 is GTSNPN and CDR2 is SVGIG (reference sequence). V lost 1 base to trimming and J lost 6 bases; unmatched junction nucleotides: 7. CDR3 size: 15 residues. CDR3 DNA sequence: TGTGCCTGGAGTGGACCGGGACAGGGCCGTCAGCCCCAGCATTTT. Its translation is CAWSGPGQGRQPQHF. The full variable domain, its missing parts supplied by reference TRBV30 and TRBJ1-5, is SQTIHQWPATLVQPVGSPLSLECTVEGTSNPNLYWYRQAAGRGLQLLFYSVGIGQISSEVPQNLSASRPQDRQFILSSKKLLLSDSGFYLCAWSGPGQGRQPQHFGDGTRLSIL.